This is a list of T cell receptor beta chains from one sample in a study of T cells after yellow fever vaccination. TCRdb processed the 5' RACE reads anew with MiXCR; each CDR3 protein has one entry. Seen here are approximately 330,000 distinct CDR3 sequences, about 4% observed once, and the top ten hold under 30%. Sample: PBMCs, taken 5 days after the yellow fever booster vaccination. The source of these receptors is a young man who received the YFV17D yellow fever vaccine. CDR3s include the opening cysteine and the closing phenylalanine or tryptophan. Fields, in order: D gene, J gene, V gene, clone size, CDR3 DNA, CDR3 protein. A D gene is named only where the DNA matches it firmly. Expanded clones are given a class, and other clones once, few, many or no size at all.

TRBD1,TRBJ1-1,TRBV5-6,-,TGTGCCAGCAGCCATCTTATGTGGGACAGGGACATGAACACTGAAGCTTTCTTT,CASSHLMWDRDMNTEAFF
-,TRBJ1-2,TRBV6-2/TRBV6-3,few,TGTGCCAGCAGTTACGTGGGGCTCGGCGGCTACACCTTC,CASSYVGLGGYTF
TRBD2,TRBJ2-5,TRBV7-8,many,TGTGCCAGCAGCCCAGGGACTAGCGGGGGGAGAGAGACCCAGTACTTC,CASSPGTSGGRETQYF
-,TRBJ2-3,TRBV7-2,-,TGTGCCAGCAGCCCGTCTTACGGGTCTGTGGGGACAGATACGCAGTATTTT,CASSPSYGSVGTDTQYF
-,TRBJ1-1,TRBV30,-,TGTGCCTGGAGTGGGGACACAAACACTGAAGCTTTCTTT,CAWSGDTNTEAFF
-,TRBJ2-7,TRBV6-2/TRBV6-3,many,TGTGCCAGCGAGCAACAGGGCCGTGGCTACGAGCAGTACTTC,CASEQQGRGYEQYF
-,TRBJ2-5,TRBV28,many,TGTGCCAGCAGTCGAGGAACCGAGACCCAGTACTTC,CASSRGTETQYF
-,TRBJ2-2,TRBV7-9,-,TGTGCCAGCAGACAGGGACCCGGGGAGCTGTTTTTT,CASRQGPGELFF
-,TRBJ1-5,TRBV2,-,TGTGCCAGCAGTCCCACCAAGAGTCGAGGTCAGCCCCAGCATTTT,CASSPTKSRGQPQHF
TRBD1,TRBJ1-2,TRBV27,-,TGTGCCAGCAGTCCAACCTCCGGGACAGGGATTCGCGATGGCTACACCTTC,CASSPTSGTGIRDGYTF
-,TRBJ1-2,TRBV25-1,few,TGTGCCAGCCGACAGGTTTTCCCGCCTTATGGCTACACCTTC,CASRQVFPPYGYTF
-,TRBJ1-5,TRBV10-3,many,TGTGCCATCAGTTACTCAGGGGGCAATCAGCCCCAGCATTTT,CAISYSGGNQPQHF
TRBD2,TRBJ2-3,TRBV11-3,-,TGTGCCAGCAGCCCCGGACTAGCGGGTTACGATACGCAGTATTTT,CASSPGLAGYDTQYF
-,TRBJ1-1,TRBV4-2,few,TGTGCCAGCAGCCAAGAACAGGGTTACAAAGCTTTCTTT,CASSQEQGYKAFF
TRBD2,TRBJ2-3,TRBV24-1,-,TGTGCCACCAGTGATTTGCAGGGGTTCTTAGCGGGGGAACAGTATTTT,CATSDLQGFLAGEQYF
-,TRBJ2-4,TRBV20-1,-,TGCAGTGCTAAAGGAACAAAAAACATTCAGTACTTC,CSAKGTKNIQYF
TRBD2,TRBJ2-7,TRBV15,-,TGTGCCACCAGCAGAGGCGGTAGCGGGGCCTCCTACGAGCAGTACTTC,CATSRGGSGASYEQYF
-,TRBJ2-5,TRBV6-2/TRBV6-3,many,TGTGCCAGCAGTCGGCCGTCGAGGGCCCTCGGTGAGACCCAGTACTTC,CASSRPSRALGETQYF
-,TRBJ1-1,TRBV29-1,-,TGCAGCGTTACAGGTCGCATGAACACTGAAGCTTTCTTT,CSVTGRMNTEAFF
TRBD1,TRBJ1-4,TRBV3-1,few,TGTGCCAGCAGCATGATCGACAGGGAGCCTGAAAAACTGTTTTTT,CASSMIDREPEKLFF
TRBD1,TRBJ1-4,TRBV4-1,few,TGCGCCAGCAGCCCTAAACCGAGGGACAGGTTCCCCATTAATGAAAAACTGTTTTTT,CASSPKPRDRFPINEKLFF
-,TRBJ1-5,TRBV6-5,few,TGTGCCAGCAGAAAAGACGGTGGGGGTGAAGGATTGGATCAGCCCCAGCATTTT,CASRKDGGGEGLDQPQHF
-,TRBJ2-5,TRBV5-5,-,TGTGCCAGCAGCTTTGGAGGGACCCAGTACTTC,CASSFGGTQYF
-,TRBJ1-3,TRBV10-3,-,TGTGCCATCAGTGAGGCCAAGGCGGCTGGAAACACCATATATTTT,CAISEAKAAGNTIYF
-,TRBJ1-1,TRBV20-1,many,TGCAGTGCTAGAGTCACCTCGGCAGTGGCCCTGCGGACTGAAGCTTTCTTT,CSARVTSAVALRTEAFF
TRBD1,TRBJ1-4,TRBV5-4,-,TGTGCCAGCAGCCCGGGGGACAGGTCTTCTCTCGGAGATAATGAAAAACTGTTTTTT,CASSPGDRSSLGDNEKLFF
TRBD2,TRBJ2-1,TRBV4-3,-,TGCGCCAGCAGCCAAGTTAGTAGCGGGGGGATGTTAATAGAGCAGTTCTTC,CASSQVSSGGMLIEQFF
-,TRBJ1-6,TRBV5-5,-,TGTGCCAGCAACCCGGACTGGGTTAGGGGGTCCTATAATTCACCCCTCCACTTT,CASNPDWVRGSYNSPLHF
-,TRBJ2-3,TRBV4-2,many,TGTGCCAGCAGCCAAGATAGGACAGATACGCAGTATTTT,CASSQDRTDTQYF
-,TRBJ1-4,TRBV12-3/TRBV12-4,-,TGTGCCAGCACCCCCATGACAGCGGCCGAAAAACTGTTTTTT,CASTPMTAAEKLFF
TRBD2,TRBJ2-3,TRBV7-2,many,TGTGCCAGCCGGGGGGGCGTGACAGATACGCAGTATTTT,CASRGGVTDTQYF
-,TRBJ2-7,TRBV5-6,many,TGTGCCAGCAGCACTCCTAGAGGTTCCTCCTACGAGCAGTACTTC,CASSTPRGSSYEQYF
-,TRBJ1-2,TRBV7-2,few,TGTGCCAGCAGCCCAGAGAGGGGCGCCGGTGGCTACACCTTC,CASSPERGAGGYTF
-,TRBJ2-2,TRBV6-5,many,TGTGCCAGCAGTTACTCGACTGGTAACACCGGGGAGCTGTTTTTT,CASSYSTGNTGELFF
TRBD2,TRBJ2-3,TRBV20-1,-,TGCAGTGCCGGGACTAGCGGCACAGATACGCAGTATTTT,CSAGTSGTDTQYF
TRBD1,TRBJ1-2,TRBV29-1,few,TGCAGCGTCGAATATCGGACAGGACGCTATGGCTACACCTTC,CSVEYRTGRYGYTF
TRBD1,TRBJ2-7,TRBV7-9,-,TGTGCCAGCAGCTTAGCTGGACAGGGTGTGAACGAGCAGTACTTC,CASSLAGQGVNEQYF
-,TRBJ1-6,TRBV7-9,-,TGTGCCAGCAGCTTAGGAGCCGAGTTCAATTCACCCCTCCACTTT,CASSLGAEFNSPLHF
TRBD1,TRBJ2-7,TRBV6-2/TRBV6-3,few,TGTGCCAGCAGTACAGGGGGCTATAACCACGAGCAGTACTTC,CASSTGGYNHEQYF
-,TRBJ1-2,TRBV20-1,few,TGCAGTGCTTCTCCTTGGCCACCTGTCGGAAACTATGGCTACACCTTC,CSASPWPPVGNYGYTF
-,TRBJ2-3,TRBV18,few,TGTGCCAGCTCACCCGGGCTCAGCCCAGATACGCAGTATTTT,CASSPGLSPDTQYF
-,TRBJ1-6,TRBV6-5,many,TGTGCCAGCAGTCCTGAGGACGGCTCCTATAATTCACCCCTCCACTTT,CASSPEDGSYNSPLHF
-,TRBJ2-3,TRBV7-9,few,TGTGCCAGCAGCGGTCGACAGGTTAGCACAGATACGCAGTATTTT,CASSGRQVSTDTQYF
TRBD1,TRBJ1-1,TRBV18,few,TGTGCCAGCTCTCCCGACGCAGGGGGCACTGAAGCTTTCTTT,CASSPDAGGTEAFF
TRBD2,TRBJ2-4,TRBV10-3,-,TGTGCCATCAGTGAGTCGACGGGGGGGCAAAACATTCAGTACTTC,CAISESTGGQNIQYF
-,TRBJ2-3,TRBV5-1,few,TGCGCCAGCTGCACTATGTCCGAGGAGCGGGGCACAGATACGCAGTATTTT,CASCTMSEERGTDTQYF
-,TRBJ1-3,TRBV5-8,few,TGTGCCAGCAGCTTGGCAAGAAACACCATATATTTT,CASSLARNTIYF
TRBD1,TRBJ2-3,TRBV5-1,-,TGCGCCAGCAGTACCGCCGGGACAGAGAACACAGATACGCAGTATTTT,CASSTAGTENTDTQYF
-,TRBJ1-1,TRBV7-2,-,TGTGCCAGCAGCTCCGAGGCGGTAGATCCTTGGGGGAACACTGAAGCTTTCTTT,CASSSEAVDPWGNTEAFF
-,TRBJ1-1,TRBV18,few,TGTGCCAGCTCACTGGTTCTGAGGAACACTGAAGCTTTCTTT,CASSLVLRNTEAFF
-,TRBJ1-5,TRBV12-3/TRBV12-4,few,TGTGCCAGCAGTCCCCGCGGGGTAAATCAGCCCCAGCATTTT,CASSPRGVNQPQHF
-,TRBJ1-6,TRBV9,many,TGTGCCAGCAGCGATTCCAAGAATTCACCCCTCCACTTT,CASSDSKNSPLHF
-,TRBJ2-2,TRBV20-1,many,TGCAGTGCTCCTCAGCCGAACACCGGGGAGCTGTTTTTT,CSAPQPNTGELFF
TRBD2,TRBJ2-3,TRBV6-2/TRBV6-3,few,TGTCGGGGGGGAGCACCAGATACGCAGTATTTT,CRGGAPDTQYF